One sample yielded the 24 T cell receptor beta chains listed below, sequenced in a study of T-cell reconstitution after alpha-beta-depleted transplantation in children. Unique molecular identifiers were used to barcode this TCRbeta library. Each CDR3 protein is one row after TCRdb ran MiXCR on the PCR reads. The profile shows hundreds of thousands of distinct CDR3 sequences, about 15% of them singletons. This material consisted of PBMCs, mostly from graft donor cells, taken 360 days after TCRalphabeta/CD19-depleted stem cell transplant. The source is a male patient aged 2-9 years who had a stem cell transplant for acute lymphoblastic leukemia, so the T cells may come from the graft donor.

This clonotype turned up a few times. The chain carries TRBV3-1 and TRBJ2-7; tentative D call: TRBD1 (6 bases). The ends were cut back, 3 bases at V and 2 bases at J, with 14 bases in the middle. CDR1 is LGHDT and CDR2 is YNNKEL in the germline V gene (reference sequence). There are 15 residues in the CDR3. CDR3 sequence reads: CASSHPVRGTYEQYF. CDR3 DNA: TGTGCCAGCAGCCACCCCGTCAGGGGAACCTACGAGCAGTACTTC.

The chain uses TRBV28 and TRBJ2-7; D call uncertain. The germline gives CDR1 MDHEN, CDR2 SYDVKM. The CDR3 is 15 residues long. V was clipped by 4 bases and J by 0 bases, with 13 bases between them. In DNA form, the CDR3 reads TGTGCCAGCAGTTCCCTCGTTGGCGGCTCCTACGAGCAGTACTTC. Its translation is CASSSLVGGSYEQYF.

This clonotype was seen only a few times. The chain recombines TRBV5-1 with TRBJ2-5, with TRBD2 matching 8 bases. Germline loops: CDR1 SGHRS, CDR2 YFSETQ. The V segment lost 0 bases and the J segment 2 bases; nucleotides outside the gene matches: 3. This CDR3 spans 15 amino acids. CDR3: CASSLGGGLQETQYF. DNA for the CDR3: TGCGCCAGCAGCTTGGGCGGGGGGCTTCAAGAGACCCAGTACTTC.

This rearrangement joins TRBV4-3 to TRBJ2-7; 8 bases agree with TRBD2. This CDR3 spans 16 amino acids. Germline V CDR1 and CDR2: LGHNA, YSLEER. J lost 4 bases, V lost 6 bases, and 14 bases had no gene match. This chain's CDR3 is CASSFNGVAGNYEQYF. CDR3 in DNA: TGCGCCAGCAGTTTTAACGGGGTAGCGGGGAATTACGAGCAGTACTTC.

The CDR3 region has the DNA TGTGCCAGCAGTTTTGCGAGAGACAGCTCTGGGGCCAACGTCCTGACTTTC. Translation: CASSFARDSSGANVLTF. This chain uses TRBV12-3 or TRBV12-4 with TRBJ2-6; weak D call: TRBD1 (5 bases). V shed 3 bases and J shed 0 bases, with 12 bases lying between them. This CDR3 is 17 amino acids long.

This clonotype was seen a handful of times. The chain is built from TRBV6-1 and TRBJ2-3, with 7 bases fitting TRBD2. The V and J ends lost 6 bases and 4 bases, in that order; junction bases with no gene match: 10. The length of the CDR3 is 15 residues. Germline CDR1 and CDR2: MNHNS and SASEGT. CDR3 amino acids: CASRMGGDEADTQYF. CDR3 DNA sequence: TGTGCCAGCAGGATGGGAGGGGATGAAGCAGATACGCAGTATTTT.

The chain links TRBV11-1 to TRBJ2-4; TRBD1 matches at 10 bases. Trimming cost V 5 bases and J 8 bases; bases outside gene matches: 6. The CDR3 totals 14 residues. The germline V gene has CDR1 SGHAT and CDR2 FQDESV (reference sequence). In nucleotides, the CDR3 is TGTGCCAGCAGCCGGCGACAGGGGGCACACATTCAGTACTTC. Translated, it gives CASSRRQGAHIQYF.

The sample holds a few counts of this clonotype. This chain uses TRBV28 with TRBJ2-7; possibly TRBD1 for D (5 bases). Trimming left V 6 bases short and J 1 base short, with 19 bases between. Germline lookup yields CDR1 MDHEN and CDR2 SYDVKM. CDR3 length: 16 residues. This CDR3 is CASSQGSRVGSYEQYF. In DNA form, the CDR3 reads TGTGCCAGCAGCCAAGGGTCCAGGGTGGGGTCCTACGAGCAGTACTTC.

At least ten counts were recorded for this clonotype. The chain employs TRBV20-1 and TRBJ1-4; TRBD1 is a possible D gene (5 bases). Deletions cut 0 bases from V and 0 bases from J, with 11 bases between. This CDR3 is 16 amino acids long. Germline V gene data show CDR1 as DFQATT and CDR2 as SNEGSKA (reference sequence). This CDR3 is CSARDRSTATNEKLFF. The DNA of the CDR3 is TGCAGTGCTAGAGATCGATCGACAGCAACTAATGAAAAACTGTTTTTT.

This clonotype occurred a few times. The CDR3 DNA reads TGTGCCAGCAGCTCGGACGGACCTCAAAATGAGCAGTTCTTC. Its translation: CASSSDGPQNEQFF. The chain uses TRBV5-6 and TRBJ2-1, with unresolved D. The CDR3 covers 14 residues. The germline CDR1 and CDR2 sequences are SGHDT and YYEEEE. Trimming cost V 3 bases and J 7 bases, with 14 bases left between them.

This clonotype was observed a handful of times. V gene TRBV29-1 combines with J gene TRBJ1-5; a weak D match, TRBD1 (6 bases). The germline gives CDR1 SQVTM, CDR2 ANQGSEA. Trimming removed 3 bases at V and 4 bases at J, with 16 bases between. This CDR3 region has 15 residues. CDR3 amino acids: CSVENGGRTNQPQHF. The CDR3 bases are TGCAGCGTTGAGAACGGGGGCCGTACGAATCAGCCCCAGCATTTT.

The genes are TRBV29-1 and TRBJ1-5, with 8 bases matching TRBD1. Trimming took 7 bases from V and 6 from J; bases not matched to a gene: 8. CDR1 is SQVTM, CDR2 ANQGSEA, per germline. This CDR3 spans 13 amino acids. The CDR3, as DNA: TGCAGCGCCCGGACAGGGTCAGGTCAGCCCCAGCATTTT. As protein: CSARTGSGQPQHF.

This chain connects TRBV20-1 to TRBJ2-2, with D perhaps being TRBD1 or TRBD2 (6 bases each). There are 15 residues in the CDR3. The germline V gene has CDR1 DFQATT and CDR2 SNEGSKA (reference sequence). The V end was cut by 3 bases, the J end by 2 bases, with 13 bases between. CDR3 nucleotide sequence: TGCAGTGCTAGCTCCGGGGGCCCAAACACCGGGGAGCTGTTTTTT. Its translation is CSASSGGPNTGELFF.

CDR3 in amino acids: CASNWGQEYEQYF. CDR3 bases: TGTGCCAGCAATTGGGGACAGGAGTACGAGCAGTACTTC. The V and J genes are TRBV28 and TRBJ2-7; 8 positions match TRBD1. CDR3 length equals 13 residues. Looked up from germline, CDR1 is MDHEN and CDR2 is SYDVKM. V shed 7 bases and J 4 bases; nucleotides not matched to a gene: 6.

This clonotype was observed a few times. The J gene is TRBJ2-6, the V gene TRBV4-1, with D perhaps being TRBD1 or TRBD2 (5 bases each). The germline V gene encodes CDR1 MGHRA and CDR2 YSYEKL. V was trimmed by 3 bases and J by 0 bases, leaving 9 bases between them. The CDR3 runs 16 residues. CDR3 protein: CASSHRDPSGANVLTF. DNA of the CDR3: TGCGCCAGCAGCCACCGGGACCCCTCTGGGGCCAACGTCCTGACTTTC.

This clonotype was seen a handful of times. The J gene is TRBJ2-1, the V gene TRBV5-1, with D hard to call. The germline V gene has CDR1 SGHRS and CDR2 YFSETQ. V was pared by 0 bases and J by 9 bases, with 10 bases between. The CDR3 covers 13 residues. The CDR3 nucleotides read TGCGCCAGCAGCTTGGCCAGTAAGTCTGAGCAGTTCTTC. Translated: CASSLASKSEQFF.

This chain connects TRBV5-8 to TRBJ1-4, with D perhaps TRBD1 (5 bases). The CDR3 runs 15 residues. Germline V CDR1 and CDR2: SGHTS, YDEGEE. V lost 5 bases to trimming and J lost 3 bases, with 14 bases between them. The CDR3 is CASRARDGANEKLFF. In DNA form, the CDR3 reads TGTGCCAGCAGGGCACGGGACGGAGCTAATGAAAAACTGTTTTTT.

This clonotype came up many times. The chain combines TRBV12-3 or TRBV12-4 with TRBJ1-6; D is possibly TRBD1 (5 bases). This CDR3 has 15 amino acids. The germline V and J ends were trimmed by 4 bases and 7 bases, with 14 bases remaining between them. CDR3 DNA: TGTGCCAGCAGTTCGCAGGGCAGGTCGAATTCACCCCTCCACTTT. It translates to CASSSQGRSNSPLHF.

In its sample, this clonotype was seen a few times. The CDR3 spells CASSLVGVMNTEAFF. As DNA, the CDR3 is TGTGCCAGCAGCTTGGTCGGGGTGATGAACACTGAAGCTTTCTTT. The chain couples TRBV5-5 to TRBJ1-1, with D unresolved. Germline CDR1 SGHKS, CDR2 YYEKEE (reference sequence). CDR3 length equals 15 residues. Trimming cost V 0 bases and J 0 bases, with 9 bases left between them.

Only a few counts were recorded for this clonotype. This chain joins TRBV3-1 and TRBJ2-1; 8 nucleotides align to TRBD2. Germline V gene lookup returns CDR1 LGHDT and CDR2 YNNKEL (reference sequence). The CDR3 sequence is 17 residues long. V dropped 2 bases and J dropped 5; count of bases not matched to a gene: 11. CDR3 residues: CASSQPPGTREDNEQFF. For the CDR3, the DNA is TGTGCCAGCAGCCAACCCCCCGGGACTAGGGAAGACAATGAGCAGTTCTTC.

The genes are TRBV6-1 and TRBJ2-3, with D possibly being TRBD1 or TRBD2 (5 bases each). The CDR3 loop spans 16 amino acids. Germline V gene data show CDR1 as MNHNS and CDR2 as SASEGT. V was clipped by 1 base and J by 5 bases, with 16 bases between them. The CDR3 bases are TGTGCCAGCAGTGAAGTGGGACCCCATAGTCAAGATACGCAGTATTTT. This gives the protein CASSEVGPHSQDTQYF.

The CDR3 nucleotides are TGTGCCAGCAGCCGCGAGGGTGGCAGGTTAGCGAACTATGGCTACACCTTC. This encodes CASSREGGRLANYGYTF. V and J are TRBV7-2 and TRBJ1-2; D is uncertain. This CDR3 contains 17 residues. The germline V gene has CDR1 SGHTA and CDR2 FQGNSA. V dropped 5 bases and J dropped 2 bases, with 21 bases sitting between them.

This clonotype was seen a few times. The chain recombines TRBV23-1 with TRBJ1-5; 9 bases map to TRBD1. TRBV23-1 is an ORF; its function is uncertain. After removal of 4 bases from V and 3 bases from J, the junction contained 7 bases not matched to a gene. CDR3 length: 16 residues. The DNA for the CDR3 is TGCGCCAGCAGTCTGCTTACAGGGGGCTTCAATCAGCCCCAGCATTTT. Translation gives CASSLLTGGFNQPQHF.

This clonotype was picked up many times. The chain is built from TRBV27 and TRBJ2-2; D not certain. CDR1 is MNHEY, CDR2 SMNVEV, per germline (reference sequence). The CDR3 covers 13 residues. Trimming pared 6 bases from V and 2 bases from J, leaving 7 bases between. The CDR3 DNA sequence: TGTGCCAGCAGACCACCCAACACCGGGGAGCTGTTTTTT. The encoded protein is CASRPPNTGELFF.